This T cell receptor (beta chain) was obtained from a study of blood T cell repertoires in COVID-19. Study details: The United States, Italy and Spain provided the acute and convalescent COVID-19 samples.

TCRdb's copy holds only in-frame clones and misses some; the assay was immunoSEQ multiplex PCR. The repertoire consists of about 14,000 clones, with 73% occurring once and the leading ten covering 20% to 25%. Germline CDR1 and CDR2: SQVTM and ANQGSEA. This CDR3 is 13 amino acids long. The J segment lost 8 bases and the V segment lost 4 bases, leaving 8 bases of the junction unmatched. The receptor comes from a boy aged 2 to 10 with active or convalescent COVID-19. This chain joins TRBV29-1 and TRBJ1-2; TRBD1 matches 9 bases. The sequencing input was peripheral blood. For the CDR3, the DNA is TGCAGCGTTGTGGGGACAGGGAACGCCGGCTACACCTTC. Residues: CSVVGTGNAGYTF.